This T cell receptor beta chain derives from a study of blood T cell repertoires in COVID-19. The protocol was immunoSEQ multiplex PCR, while the TCRdb copy is restricted to in-frame clones and leaves out a portion. The sample consists of 210,000 or so clones, more than 70% of them appearing once. With 4 bases clipped from V and 4 bases from J, the junction kept 14 bases outside the gene matches. The germline gives CDR1 SEHNR, CDR2 FQNEAQ (reference sequence). The CDR3 runs 17 residues. The V and J genes are TRBV7-9 and TRBJ1-2; 8 positions match TRBD1. The sequence was obtained from a woman older than 75 with active or convalescent COVID-19. The sequenced material came from peripheral blood. CDR3 nucleotides: TGTGCCAGCAGCTCCTACTCCGGACAGGGTGGGGGCTATGGCTACACCTTC. Translation gives CASSSYSGQGGGYGYTF.